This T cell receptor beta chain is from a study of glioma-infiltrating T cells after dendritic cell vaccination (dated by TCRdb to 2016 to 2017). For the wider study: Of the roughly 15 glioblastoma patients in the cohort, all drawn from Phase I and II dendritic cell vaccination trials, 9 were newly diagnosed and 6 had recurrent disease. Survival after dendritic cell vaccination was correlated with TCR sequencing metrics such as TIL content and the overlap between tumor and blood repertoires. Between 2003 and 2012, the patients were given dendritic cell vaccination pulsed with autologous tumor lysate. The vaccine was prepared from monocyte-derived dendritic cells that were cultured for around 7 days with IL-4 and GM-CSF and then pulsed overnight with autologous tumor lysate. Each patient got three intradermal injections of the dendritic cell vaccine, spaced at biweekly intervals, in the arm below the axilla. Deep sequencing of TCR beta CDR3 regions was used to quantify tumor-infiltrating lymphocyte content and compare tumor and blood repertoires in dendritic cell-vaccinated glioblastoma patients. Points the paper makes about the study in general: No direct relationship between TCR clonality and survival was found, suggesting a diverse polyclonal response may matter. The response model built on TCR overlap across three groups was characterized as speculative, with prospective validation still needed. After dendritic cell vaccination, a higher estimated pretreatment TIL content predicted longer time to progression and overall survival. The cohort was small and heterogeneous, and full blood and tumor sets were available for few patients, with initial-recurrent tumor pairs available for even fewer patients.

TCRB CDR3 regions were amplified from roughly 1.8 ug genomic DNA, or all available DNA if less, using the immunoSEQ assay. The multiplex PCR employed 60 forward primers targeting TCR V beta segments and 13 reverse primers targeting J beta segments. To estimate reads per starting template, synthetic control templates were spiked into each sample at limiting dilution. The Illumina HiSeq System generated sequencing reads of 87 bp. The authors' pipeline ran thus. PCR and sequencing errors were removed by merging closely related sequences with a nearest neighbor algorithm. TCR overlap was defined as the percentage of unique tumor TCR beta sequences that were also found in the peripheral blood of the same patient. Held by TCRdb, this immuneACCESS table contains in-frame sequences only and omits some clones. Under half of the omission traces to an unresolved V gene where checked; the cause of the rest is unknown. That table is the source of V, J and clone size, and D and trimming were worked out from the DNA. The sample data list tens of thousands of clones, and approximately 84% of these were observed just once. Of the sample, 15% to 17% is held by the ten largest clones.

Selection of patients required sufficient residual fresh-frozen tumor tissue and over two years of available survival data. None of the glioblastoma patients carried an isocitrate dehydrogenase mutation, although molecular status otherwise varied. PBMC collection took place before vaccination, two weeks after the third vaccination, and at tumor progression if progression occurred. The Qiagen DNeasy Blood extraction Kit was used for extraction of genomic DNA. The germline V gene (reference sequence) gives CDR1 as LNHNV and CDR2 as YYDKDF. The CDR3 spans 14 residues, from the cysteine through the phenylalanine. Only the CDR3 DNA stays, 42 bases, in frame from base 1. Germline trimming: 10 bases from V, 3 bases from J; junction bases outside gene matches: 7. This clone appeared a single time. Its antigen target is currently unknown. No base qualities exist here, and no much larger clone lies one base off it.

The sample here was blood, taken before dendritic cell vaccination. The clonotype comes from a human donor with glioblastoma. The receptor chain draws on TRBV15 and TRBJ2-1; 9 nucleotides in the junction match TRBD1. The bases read TGTGCCATCACCGGGACAGGGAACTACAATGAGCAGTTCTTC. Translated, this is CAITGTGNYNEQFF.